The present TCR beta chain was sequenced within a study of shared clonotypes between healthy human individuals. About this clone itself: Its antigen is undetermined. The same CDR3 can be traced to other DNA sequences in this sample.

Study-level results: Rarefaction revealed incomplete sorted-subset sequencing despite large depth.

Naivety among CD8 cells was defined by CD45RO negativity and positive CCR7 selection, thereby excluding terminally differentiated effector memory CD45RA+ cells. Per the original data handling: Filtering differed because ImmunoSEQ produced junction-only sequences that carried no quality scores. The method was immunoSEQ multiplex PCR; TCRdb's version includes in-frame clones alone and lacks a portion of them. The V and J calls and clone size are taken from that table; D and trimming were inferred from the DNA. The repertoire holds about 2.1 million clones, roughly 95% seen once, with around 1.7% in the top ten. Germline assignment: CDR1 SGHNT and CDR2 YYREEE (reference sequence). The CDR3 is 14 residues long. V was trimmed by 2 bases and J by 1 base, leaving 10 bases between them.

Sequencing was done on a sample of naive CD8+ T cells from PBMCs. The clonotype originates from a man aged 18 to 35 in good health. Some clones in this sample may be carry-over from other donors' samples. V usage is TRBV5-4 and J usage is TRBJ2-7, with D possibly TRBD2 on 6 matching bases. CDR3 nucleotide sequence: TGTGCCAGCAGCTTCGGCGGGGCGTCCTACGAGCAGTACTTC. This codes for CASSFGGASYEQYF.